This T cell receptor (beta chain) was sequenced during a study of T-cell reconstitution after alpha-beta-depleted transplantation in children. The CDR3 contains 11 residues. V gave up 6 bases and J gave up 9 bases, with 9 bases separating them. This clonotype was detected a few times. As yet, its antigen is unknown. For TCRbeta, the library was prepared with unique molecular identifiers. TCRdb redid the calling of the PCR reads with MiXCR, one entry per CDR3 protein. The sample includes around 370,000 distinct CDR3 sequences, 15% to 20% of them seen just once. Overall study findings and caveats: Surviving recipient T cells and thymic progenitors accounted for the high day-60 TCRbeta diversity observed in some patients.

The chain carries TRBV12-3 or TRBV12-4 and TRBJ2-1; D is ambiguous. Sequenced here: PBMCs, mostly from graft donor cells, sampled 360 days after TCRalphabeta/CD19-depleted stem cell transplant. The TCR sequence derives from a male patient between 2 and 9 years old who had a stem cell transplant for acute lymphoblastic leukemia, so the T cells may come from the graft donor. CDR3 bases: TGTGCCAGCAGCCGGCCCGGTGAGCAGTTCTTC. It specifies CASSRPGEQFF.